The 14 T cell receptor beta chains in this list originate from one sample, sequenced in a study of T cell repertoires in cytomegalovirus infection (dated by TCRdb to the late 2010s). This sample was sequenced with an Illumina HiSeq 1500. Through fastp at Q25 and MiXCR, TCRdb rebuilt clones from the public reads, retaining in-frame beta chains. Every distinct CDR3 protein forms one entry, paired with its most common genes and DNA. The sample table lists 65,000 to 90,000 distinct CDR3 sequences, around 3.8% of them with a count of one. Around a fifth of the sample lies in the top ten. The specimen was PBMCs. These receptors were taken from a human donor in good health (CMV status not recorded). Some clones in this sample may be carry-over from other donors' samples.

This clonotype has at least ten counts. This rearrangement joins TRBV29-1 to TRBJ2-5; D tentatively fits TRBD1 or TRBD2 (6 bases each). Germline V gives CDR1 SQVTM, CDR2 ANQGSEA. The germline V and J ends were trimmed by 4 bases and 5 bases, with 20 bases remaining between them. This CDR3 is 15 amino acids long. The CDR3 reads CSVGLSGALGETQYF. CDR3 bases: TGCAGCGTTGGACTCTCGGGGGCCCTCGGGGAGACCCAGTACTTC.

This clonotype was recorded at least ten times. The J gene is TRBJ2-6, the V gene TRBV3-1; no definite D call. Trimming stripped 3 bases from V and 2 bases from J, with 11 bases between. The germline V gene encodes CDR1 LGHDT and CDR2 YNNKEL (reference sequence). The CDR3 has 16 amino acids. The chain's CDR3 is CASSHLRVAGANVLTF. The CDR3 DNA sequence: TGTGCCAGCAGCCATTTACGGGTGGCTGGGGCCAACGTCCTGACTTTC.

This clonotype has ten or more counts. The CDR3 reads CSANRDSQFLHF. CDR3 DNA: TGCAGTGCCAACCGGGACAGCCAATTCCTCCACTTT. The V call is TRBV20-1, the J call TRBJ1-6; 7 bases are shared with TRBD1. With V trimmed by 6 bases and J by 15 bases, 11 bases remained unmatched. The CDR3 has 12 amino acids. Germline loops: CDR1 DFQATT, CDR2 SNEGSKA (reference sequence).

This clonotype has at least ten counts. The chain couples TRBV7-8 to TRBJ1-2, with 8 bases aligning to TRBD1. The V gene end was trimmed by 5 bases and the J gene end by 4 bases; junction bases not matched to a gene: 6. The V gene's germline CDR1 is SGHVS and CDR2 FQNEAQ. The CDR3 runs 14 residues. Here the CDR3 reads CASSTRTGSYGYTF. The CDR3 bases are TGTGCCAGCAGCACCAGGACAGGGAGCTATGGCTACACCTTC.

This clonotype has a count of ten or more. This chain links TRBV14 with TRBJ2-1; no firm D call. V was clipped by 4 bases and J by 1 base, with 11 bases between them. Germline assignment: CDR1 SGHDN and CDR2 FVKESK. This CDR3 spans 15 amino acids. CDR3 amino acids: CASSLLISSYNEQFF. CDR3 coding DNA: TGTGCCAGCAGCCTACTTATCTCATCCTACAATGAGCAGTTCTTC.

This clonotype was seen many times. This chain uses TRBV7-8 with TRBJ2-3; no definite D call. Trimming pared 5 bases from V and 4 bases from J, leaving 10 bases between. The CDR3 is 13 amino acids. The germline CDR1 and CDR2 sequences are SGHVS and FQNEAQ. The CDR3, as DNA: TGTGCCAGCAGCCCGCCGGCGGCAGATACGCAGTATTTT. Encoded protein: CASSPPAADTQYF.

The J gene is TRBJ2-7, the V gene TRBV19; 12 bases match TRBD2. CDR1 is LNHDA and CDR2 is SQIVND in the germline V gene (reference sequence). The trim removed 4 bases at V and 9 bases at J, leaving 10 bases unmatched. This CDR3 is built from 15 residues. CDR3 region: CASSTGLAGRDVQYF. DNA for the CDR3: TGTGCCAGTAGTACCGGACTAGCGGGGAGGGATGTGCAGTACTTC. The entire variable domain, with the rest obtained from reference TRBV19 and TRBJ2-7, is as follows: DGGITQSPKYLFRKEGQNVTLSCEQNLNHDAMYWYRQDPGQGLRLIYYSQIVNDFQKGDIAEGYSVSREKKESFPLTVTSAQKNPTAFYLCASSTGLAGRDVQYFGPGTRLTVT.

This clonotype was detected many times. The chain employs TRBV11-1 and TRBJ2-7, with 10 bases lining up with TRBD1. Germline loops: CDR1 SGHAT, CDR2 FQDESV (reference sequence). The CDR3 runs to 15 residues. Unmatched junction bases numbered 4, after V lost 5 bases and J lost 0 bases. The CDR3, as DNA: TGTGCCAGCAGCGCCCGGGACAGGGGCTCCTACGAGCAGTACTTC. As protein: CASSARDRGSYEQYF.

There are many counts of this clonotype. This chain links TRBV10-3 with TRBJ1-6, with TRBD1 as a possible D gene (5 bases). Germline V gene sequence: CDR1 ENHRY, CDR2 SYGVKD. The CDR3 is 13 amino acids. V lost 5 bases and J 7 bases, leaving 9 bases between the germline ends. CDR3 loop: CAISPGANSPLHF. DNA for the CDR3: TGTGCCATCAGTCCCGGGGCAAATTCACCCCTCCACTTT.

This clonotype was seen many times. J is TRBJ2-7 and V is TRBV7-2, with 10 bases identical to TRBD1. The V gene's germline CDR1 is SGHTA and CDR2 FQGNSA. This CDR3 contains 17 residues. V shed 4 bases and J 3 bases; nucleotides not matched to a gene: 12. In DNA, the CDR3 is TGTGCCAGCAGCTACCACCGGCCGGGACAGGGGAACTACGAGCAGTACTTC. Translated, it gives CASSYHRPGQGNYEQYF.

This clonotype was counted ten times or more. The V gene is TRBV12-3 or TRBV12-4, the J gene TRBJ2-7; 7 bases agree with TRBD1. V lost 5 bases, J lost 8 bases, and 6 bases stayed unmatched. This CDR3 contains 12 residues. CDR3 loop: CASSTTGEKQYF. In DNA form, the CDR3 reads TGTGCCAGCAGTACCACAGGGGAAAAGCAGTACTTC.

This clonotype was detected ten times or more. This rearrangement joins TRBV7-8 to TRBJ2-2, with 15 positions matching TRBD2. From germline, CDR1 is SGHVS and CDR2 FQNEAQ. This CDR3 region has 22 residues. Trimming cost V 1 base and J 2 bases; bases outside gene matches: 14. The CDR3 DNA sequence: TGTGCCAGCAGCTTAGTAGGCCACTCGGGACTAGCGGGGGGCCTAAACACCGGGGAGCTGTTTTTT. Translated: CASSLVGHSGLAGGLNTGELFF. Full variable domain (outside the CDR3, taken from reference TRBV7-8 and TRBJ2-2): GAGVSQSPRYKVAKRGQDVALRCDPISGHVSLFWYQQALGQGPEFLTYFQNEAQLDKSGLPSDRFFAERPEGSVSTLKIQRTQQEDSAVYLCASSLVGHSGLAGGLNTGELFFGEGSRLTVL.

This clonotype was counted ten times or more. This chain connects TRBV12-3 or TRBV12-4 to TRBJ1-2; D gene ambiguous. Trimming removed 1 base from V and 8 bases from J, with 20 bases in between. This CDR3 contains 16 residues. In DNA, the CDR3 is TGTGCCAGCAGTTTAGATGCCAGTCAATTCTCTGGGGGCTACACCTTC. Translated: CASSLDASQFSGGYTF.

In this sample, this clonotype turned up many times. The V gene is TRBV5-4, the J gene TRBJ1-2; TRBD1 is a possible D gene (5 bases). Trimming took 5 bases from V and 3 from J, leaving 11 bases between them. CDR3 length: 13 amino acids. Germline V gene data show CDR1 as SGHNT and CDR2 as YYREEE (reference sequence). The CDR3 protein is CASRRGEDYGYTF. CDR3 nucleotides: TGTGCCAGCAGAAGGGGTGAGGACTATGGCTACACCTTC.